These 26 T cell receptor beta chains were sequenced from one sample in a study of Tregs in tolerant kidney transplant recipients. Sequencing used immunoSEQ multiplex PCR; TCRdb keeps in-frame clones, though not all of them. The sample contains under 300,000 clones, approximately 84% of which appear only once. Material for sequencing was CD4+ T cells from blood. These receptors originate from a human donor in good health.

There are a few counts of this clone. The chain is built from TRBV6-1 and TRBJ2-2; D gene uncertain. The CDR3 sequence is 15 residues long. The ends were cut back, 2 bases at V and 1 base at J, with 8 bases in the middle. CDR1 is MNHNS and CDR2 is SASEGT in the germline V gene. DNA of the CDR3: TGTGCCAGCAGTGAAATTCTGGGGAACACCGGGGAGCTGTTTTTT. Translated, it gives CASSEILGNTGELFF.

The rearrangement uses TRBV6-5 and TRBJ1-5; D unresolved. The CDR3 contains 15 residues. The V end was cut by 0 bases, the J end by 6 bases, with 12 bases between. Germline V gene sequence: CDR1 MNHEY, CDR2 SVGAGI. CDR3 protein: CASSYSGGLRQPQHF. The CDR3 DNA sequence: TGTGCCAGCAGTTACTCGGGAGGGTTGCGTCAGCCCCAGCATTTT.

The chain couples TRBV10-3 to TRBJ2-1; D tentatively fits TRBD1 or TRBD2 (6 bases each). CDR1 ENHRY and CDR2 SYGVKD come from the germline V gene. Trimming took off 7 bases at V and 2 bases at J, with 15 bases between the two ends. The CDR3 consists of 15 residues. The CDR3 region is CAINPGAPTYNEQFF. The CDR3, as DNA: TGTGCCATCAATCCGGGGGCGCCCACCTACAATGAGCAGTTCTTC.

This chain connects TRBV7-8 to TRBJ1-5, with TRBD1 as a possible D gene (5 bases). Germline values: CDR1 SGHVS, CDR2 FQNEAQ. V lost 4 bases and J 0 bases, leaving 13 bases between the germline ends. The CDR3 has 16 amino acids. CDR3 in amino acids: CASSSLGAGSNQPQHF. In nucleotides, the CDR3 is TGTGCCAGCAGCTCTCTTGGGGCAGGTAGCAATCAGCCCCAGCATTTT.

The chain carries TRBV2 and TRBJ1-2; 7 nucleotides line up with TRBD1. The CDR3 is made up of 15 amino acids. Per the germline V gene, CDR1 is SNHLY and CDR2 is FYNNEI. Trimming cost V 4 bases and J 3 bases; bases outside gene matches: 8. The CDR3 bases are TGTGCCAGCAGTGCCCAAGGGACAGCTTACTATGGCTACACCTTC. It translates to CASSAQGTAYYGYTF.

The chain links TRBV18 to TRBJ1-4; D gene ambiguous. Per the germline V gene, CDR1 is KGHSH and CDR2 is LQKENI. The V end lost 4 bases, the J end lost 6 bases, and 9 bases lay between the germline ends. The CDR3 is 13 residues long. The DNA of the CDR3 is TGTGCCAGCTCACGGGGAACAGATGAAAAACTGTTTTTT. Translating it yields CASSRGTDEKLFF.

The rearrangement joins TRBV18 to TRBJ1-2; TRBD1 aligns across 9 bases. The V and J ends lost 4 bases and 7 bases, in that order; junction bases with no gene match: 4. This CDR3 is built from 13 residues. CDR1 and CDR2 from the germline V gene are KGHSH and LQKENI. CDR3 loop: CASSQDRGSGYTF. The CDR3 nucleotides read TGTGCCAGCTCACAGGACAGGGGTTCTGGCTACACCTTC.

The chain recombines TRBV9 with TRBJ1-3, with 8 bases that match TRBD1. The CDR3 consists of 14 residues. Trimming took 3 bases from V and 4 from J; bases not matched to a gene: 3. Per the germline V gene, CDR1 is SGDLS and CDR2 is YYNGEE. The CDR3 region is CASSADRGGNTIYF. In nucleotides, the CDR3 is TGTGCCAGCAGCGCAGACAGGGGCGGAAACACCATATATTTT.

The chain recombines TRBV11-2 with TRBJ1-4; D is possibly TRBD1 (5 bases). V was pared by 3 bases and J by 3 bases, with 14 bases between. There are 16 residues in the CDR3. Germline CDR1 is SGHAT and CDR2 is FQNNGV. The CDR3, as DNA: TGTGCCAGCAGCTTTTTTCTAGGGGCAGCTAATGAAAAACTGTTTTTT. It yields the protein CASSFFLGAANEKLFF.

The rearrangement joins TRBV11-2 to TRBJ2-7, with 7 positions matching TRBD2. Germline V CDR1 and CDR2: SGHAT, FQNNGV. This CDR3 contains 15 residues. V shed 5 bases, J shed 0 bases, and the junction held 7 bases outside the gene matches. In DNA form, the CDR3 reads TGTGCCAGCAGCCCCGCCGGCGGGAGCTCCTACGAGCAGTACTTC. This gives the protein CASSPAGGSSYEQYF.

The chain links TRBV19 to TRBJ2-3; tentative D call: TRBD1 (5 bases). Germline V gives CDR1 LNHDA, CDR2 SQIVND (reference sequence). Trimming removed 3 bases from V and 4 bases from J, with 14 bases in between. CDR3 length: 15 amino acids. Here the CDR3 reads CASSITRDPADTQYF. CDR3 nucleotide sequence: TGTGCCAGTAGTATCACCAGGGATCCCGCAGATACGCAGTATTTT.

The CDR3 protein is CASSGQGYSNQPQHF. The CDR3 nucleotides read TGTGCCAGCAGTGGACAGGGGTATAGCAATCAGCCCCAGCATTTT. V is TRBV6-1 and J is TRBJ1-5; 8 nucleotides agree with TRBD1. The length of the CDR3 is 15 residues. After removal of 4 bases from V and 0 bases from J, the junction contained 2 bases not matched to a gene. Germline CDR1 is MNHNS and CDR2 is SASEGT.

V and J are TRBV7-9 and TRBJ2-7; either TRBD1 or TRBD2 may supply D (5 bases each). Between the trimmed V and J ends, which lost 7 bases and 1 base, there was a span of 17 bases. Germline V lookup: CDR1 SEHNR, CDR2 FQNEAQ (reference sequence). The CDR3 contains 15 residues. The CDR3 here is CASTPYRGPSYEQYF. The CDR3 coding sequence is TGTGCCAGCACCCCATACCGGGGCCCGTCCTACGAGCAGTACTTC.

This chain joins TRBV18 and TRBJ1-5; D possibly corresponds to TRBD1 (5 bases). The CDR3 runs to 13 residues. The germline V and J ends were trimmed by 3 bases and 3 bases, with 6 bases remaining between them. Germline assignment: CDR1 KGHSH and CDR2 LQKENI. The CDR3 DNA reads TGTGCCAGCTCACCGACAGTCAATCAGCCCCAGCATTTT. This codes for CASSPTVNQPQHF.

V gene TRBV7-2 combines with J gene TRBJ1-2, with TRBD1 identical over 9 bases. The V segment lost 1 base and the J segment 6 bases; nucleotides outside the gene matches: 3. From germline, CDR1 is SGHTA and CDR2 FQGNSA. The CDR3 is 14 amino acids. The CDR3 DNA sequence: TGTGCCAGCAGCTTAGATGGGACAGGGAATGGCTACACCTTC. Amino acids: CASSLDGTGNGYTF.

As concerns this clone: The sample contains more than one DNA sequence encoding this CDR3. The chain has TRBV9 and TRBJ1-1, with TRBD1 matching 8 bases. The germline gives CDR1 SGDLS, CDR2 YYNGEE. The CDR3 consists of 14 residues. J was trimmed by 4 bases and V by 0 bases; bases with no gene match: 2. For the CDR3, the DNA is TGTGCCAGCAGCGTAGGAGGACAGGGCACTGAAGCTTTCTTT. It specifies CASSVGGQGTEAFF.

As DNA, the CDR3 is TGTGCCAGCAGCCGCGGTGGTGGAAACACCATATATTTT. Translation gives CASSRGGGNTIYF. The V gene is TRBV11-3, the J gene TRBJ1-3; D is uncertain. The V and J ends lost 5 bases and 3 bases respectively, with 8 bases between them. CDR3 size: 13 residues. Germline V gives CDR1 SGHNT, CDR2 YENEEA.

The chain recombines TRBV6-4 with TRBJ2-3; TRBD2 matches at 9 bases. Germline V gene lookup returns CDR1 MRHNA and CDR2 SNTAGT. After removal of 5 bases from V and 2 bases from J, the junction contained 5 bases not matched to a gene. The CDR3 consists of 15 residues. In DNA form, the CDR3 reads TGTGCCAGCAGTCAGACTAGCGGCCTCACAGATACGCAGTATTTT. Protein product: CASSQTSGLTDTQYF.

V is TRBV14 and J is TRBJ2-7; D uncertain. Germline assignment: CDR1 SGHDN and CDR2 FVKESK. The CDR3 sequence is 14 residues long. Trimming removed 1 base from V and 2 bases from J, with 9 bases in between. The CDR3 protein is CASSQAVFTYEQYF. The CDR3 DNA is TGTGCCAGCAGCCAAGCAGTCTTTACCTACGAGCAGTACTTC.

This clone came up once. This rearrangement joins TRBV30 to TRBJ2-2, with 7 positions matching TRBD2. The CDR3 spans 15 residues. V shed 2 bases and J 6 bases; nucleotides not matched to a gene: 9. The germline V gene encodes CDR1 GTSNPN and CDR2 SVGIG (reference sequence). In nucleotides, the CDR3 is TGTGCCTGGAGTTCCCTGCCAGGGAGGGCCGGGGAGCTGTTTTTT. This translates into CAWSSLPGRAGELFF.

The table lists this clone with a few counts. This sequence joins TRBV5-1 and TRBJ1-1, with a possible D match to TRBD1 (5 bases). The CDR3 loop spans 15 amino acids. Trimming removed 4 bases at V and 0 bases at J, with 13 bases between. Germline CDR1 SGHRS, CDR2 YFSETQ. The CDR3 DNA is TGCGCCAGCAGCCCTGAGACAGTTATGAACACTGAAGCTTTCTTT. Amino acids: CASSPETVMNTEAFF.

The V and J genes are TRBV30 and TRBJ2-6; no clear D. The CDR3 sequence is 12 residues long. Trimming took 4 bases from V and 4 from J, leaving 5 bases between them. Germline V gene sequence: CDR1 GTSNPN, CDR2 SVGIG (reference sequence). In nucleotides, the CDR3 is TGTGCCTGGACGCCAGGGGCCAACGTCCTGACTTTC. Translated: CAWTPGANVLTF.

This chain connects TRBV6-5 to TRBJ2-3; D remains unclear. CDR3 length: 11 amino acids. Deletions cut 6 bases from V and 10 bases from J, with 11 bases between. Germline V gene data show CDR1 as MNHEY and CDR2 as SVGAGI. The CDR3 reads CASSFLGAQYF. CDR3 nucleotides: TGTGCCAGCAGCTTCTTGGGTGCGCAGTATTTT.

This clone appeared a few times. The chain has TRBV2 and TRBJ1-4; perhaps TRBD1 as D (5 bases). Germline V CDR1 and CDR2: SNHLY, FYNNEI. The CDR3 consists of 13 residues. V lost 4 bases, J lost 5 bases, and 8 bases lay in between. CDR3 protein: CASSGRGNEKLFF. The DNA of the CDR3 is TGTGCCAGCAGTGGACGGGGGAATGAAAAACTGTTTTTT.

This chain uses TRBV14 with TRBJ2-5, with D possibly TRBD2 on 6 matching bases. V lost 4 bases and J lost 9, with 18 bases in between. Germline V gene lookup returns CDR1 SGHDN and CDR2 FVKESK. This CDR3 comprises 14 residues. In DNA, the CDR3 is TGTGCCAGCAGCCCCCGGACTACCGCCCGGGCCCAGTACTTC. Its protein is CASSPRTTARAQYF. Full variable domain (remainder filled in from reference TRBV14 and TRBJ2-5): EAGVTQFPSHSVIEKGQTVTLRCDPISGHDNLYWYRRVMGKEIKFLLHFVKESKQDESGMPNNRFLAERTGGTYSTLKVQPAELEDSGVYFCASSPRTTARAQYFGPGTRLLVL.

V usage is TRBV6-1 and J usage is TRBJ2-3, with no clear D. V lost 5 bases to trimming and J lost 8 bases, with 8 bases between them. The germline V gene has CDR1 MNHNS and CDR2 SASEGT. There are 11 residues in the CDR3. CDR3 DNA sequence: TGTGCCAGCAGTTCGTGGGGTACGCAGTATTTT. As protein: CASSSWGTQYF.